This T cell receptor (beta chain) is drawn from a study of identical twins. General study results and limits: Conclusions were drawn cross-sectionally by statistical analysis, without following the same donors. Invariant MAIT and iNKT cells are populations that could partly confound zero-insertion analyses.

Notes on this clonotype: The antigen is undetermined.

Template switching supplied a universal primer site; unique molecular identifiers were carried on the cDNA. From the 5' RACE reads, TCRdb called clonotypes with MiXCR, one entry per CDR3 protein. The sample lists about 240,000 distinct CDR3 sequences, 9.5% to 15% occurring once. V shed 6 bases, J shed 4 bases, and the junction held 2 bases outside the gene matches. From germline, CDR1 is MNHNS and CDR2 SASEGT. The CDR3 totals 13 residues. These same data were also listed under a study on yellow fever vaccine responses in identical twins. That paper adds: Twins' T cell vaccine responses reportedly looked partly convergent, partly personalized.

The sample was memory (CD45RO+) T cells sorted from blood. The origin of this receptor is a woman between 18 and 29 years old in good health. The gene calls are TRBV6-1 and TRBJ2-7; 11 nucleotides align to TRBD2. CDR3 loop: CASRLAGVYEQYF. CDR3 nucleotides: TGTGCCAGCAGACTAGCGGGAGTTTACGAGCAGTACTTC.